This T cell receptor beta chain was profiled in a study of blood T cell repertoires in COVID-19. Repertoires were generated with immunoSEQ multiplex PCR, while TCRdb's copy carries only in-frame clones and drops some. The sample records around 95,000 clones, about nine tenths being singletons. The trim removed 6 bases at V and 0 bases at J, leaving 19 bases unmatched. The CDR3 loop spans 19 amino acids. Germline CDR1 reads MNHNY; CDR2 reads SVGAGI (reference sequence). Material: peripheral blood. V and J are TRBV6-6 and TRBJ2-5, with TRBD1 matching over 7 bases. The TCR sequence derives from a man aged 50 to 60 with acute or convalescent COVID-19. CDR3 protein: CASSHSRQGVPLYQETQYF. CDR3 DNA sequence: TGTGCCAGCAGCCACTCCCGGCAGGGGGTCCCTCTGTACCAAGAGACCCAGTACTTC.